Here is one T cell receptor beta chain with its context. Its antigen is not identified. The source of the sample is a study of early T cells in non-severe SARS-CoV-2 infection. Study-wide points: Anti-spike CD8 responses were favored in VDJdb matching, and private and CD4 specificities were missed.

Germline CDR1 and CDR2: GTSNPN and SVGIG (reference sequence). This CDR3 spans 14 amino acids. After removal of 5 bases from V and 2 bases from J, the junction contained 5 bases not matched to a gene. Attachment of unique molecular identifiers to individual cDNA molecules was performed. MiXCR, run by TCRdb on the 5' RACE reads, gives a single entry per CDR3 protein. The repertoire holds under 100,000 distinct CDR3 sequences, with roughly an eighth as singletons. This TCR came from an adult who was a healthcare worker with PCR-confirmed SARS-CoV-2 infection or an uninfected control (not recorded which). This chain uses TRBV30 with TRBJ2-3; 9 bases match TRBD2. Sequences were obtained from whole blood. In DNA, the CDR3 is TGTGCCTGGGGTAGCGGGGGCGCCACAGATACGCAGTATTTT. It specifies CAWGSGGATDTQYF.